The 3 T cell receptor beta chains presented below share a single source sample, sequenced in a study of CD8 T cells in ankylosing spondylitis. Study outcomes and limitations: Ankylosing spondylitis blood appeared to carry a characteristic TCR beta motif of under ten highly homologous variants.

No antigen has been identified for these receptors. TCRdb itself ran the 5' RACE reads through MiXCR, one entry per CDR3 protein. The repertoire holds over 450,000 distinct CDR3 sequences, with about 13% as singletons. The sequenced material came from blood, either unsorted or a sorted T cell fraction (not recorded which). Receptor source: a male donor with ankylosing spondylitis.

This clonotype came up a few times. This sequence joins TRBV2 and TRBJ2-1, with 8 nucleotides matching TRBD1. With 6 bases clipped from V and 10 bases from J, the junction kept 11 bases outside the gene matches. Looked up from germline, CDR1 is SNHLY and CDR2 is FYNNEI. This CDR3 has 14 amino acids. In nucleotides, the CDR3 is TGTGCCAGCAGGGGACAGGCCAGCGATGGGGAGCAGTTCTTC. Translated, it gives CASRGQASDGEQFF.

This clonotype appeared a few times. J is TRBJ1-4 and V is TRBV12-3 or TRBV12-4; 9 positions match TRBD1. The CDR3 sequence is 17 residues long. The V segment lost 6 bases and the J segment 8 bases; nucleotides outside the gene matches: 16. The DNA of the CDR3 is TGTGCCAGCAGCCTAACCCCTAACAGGGGGCGAGGGGAAAAACTGTTTTTT. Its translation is CASSLTPNRGRGEKLFF.

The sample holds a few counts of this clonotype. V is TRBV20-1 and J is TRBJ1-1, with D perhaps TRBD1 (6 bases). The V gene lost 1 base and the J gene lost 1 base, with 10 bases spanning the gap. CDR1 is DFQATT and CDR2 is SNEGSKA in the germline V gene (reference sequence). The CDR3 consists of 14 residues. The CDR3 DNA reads TGCAGTGCTAGAGGACGGACAGAGAACACTGAAGCTTTCTTT. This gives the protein CSARGRTENTEAFF.